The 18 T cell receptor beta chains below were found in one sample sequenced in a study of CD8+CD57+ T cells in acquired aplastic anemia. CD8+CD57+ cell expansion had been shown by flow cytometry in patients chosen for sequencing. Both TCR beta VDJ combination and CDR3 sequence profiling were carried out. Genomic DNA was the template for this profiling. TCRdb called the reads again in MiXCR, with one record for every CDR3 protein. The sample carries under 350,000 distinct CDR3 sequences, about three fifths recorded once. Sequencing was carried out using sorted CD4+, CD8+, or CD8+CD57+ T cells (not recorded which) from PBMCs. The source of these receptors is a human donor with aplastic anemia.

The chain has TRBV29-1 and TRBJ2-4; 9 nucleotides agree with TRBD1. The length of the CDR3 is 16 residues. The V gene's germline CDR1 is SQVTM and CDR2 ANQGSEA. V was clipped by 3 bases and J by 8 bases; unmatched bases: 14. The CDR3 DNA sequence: TGCAGCGTTGAGGGGGCACAGGGGGCCCCGCAGGACATTCAGTACTTC. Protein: CSVEGAQGAPQDIQYF.

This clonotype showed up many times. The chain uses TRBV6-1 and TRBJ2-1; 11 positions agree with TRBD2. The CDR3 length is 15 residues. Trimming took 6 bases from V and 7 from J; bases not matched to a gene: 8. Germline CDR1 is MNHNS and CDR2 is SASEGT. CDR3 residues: CASSLAGGAANEQFF. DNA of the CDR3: TGTGCCAGCAGCCTAGCGGGAGGCGCGGCGAATGAGCAGTTCTTC.

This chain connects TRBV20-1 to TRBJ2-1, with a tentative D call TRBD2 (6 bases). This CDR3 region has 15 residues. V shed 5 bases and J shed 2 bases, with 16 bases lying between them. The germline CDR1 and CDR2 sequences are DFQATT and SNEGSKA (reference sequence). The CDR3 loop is CSAGRGGPPYNEQFF. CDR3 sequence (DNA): TGCAGTGCTGGGCGGGGCGGGCCTCCCTACAATGAGCAGTTCTTC.

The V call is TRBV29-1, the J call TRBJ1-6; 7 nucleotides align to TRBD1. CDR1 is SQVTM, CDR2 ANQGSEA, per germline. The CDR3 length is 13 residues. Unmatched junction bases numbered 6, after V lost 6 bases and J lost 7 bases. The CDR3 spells CSVTTGTNSPLHF. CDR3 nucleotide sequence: TGCAGCGTCACGACAGGGACGAATTCACCCCTCCACTTT.

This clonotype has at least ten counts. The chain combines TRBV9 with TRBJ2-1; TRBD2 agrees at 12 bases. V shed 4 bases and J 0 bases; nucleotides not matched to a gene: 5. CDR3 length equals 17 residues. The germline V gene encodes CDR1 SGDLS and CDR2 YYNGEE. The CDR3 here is CASSPTSGRTSYNEQFF. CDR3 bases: TGTGCCAGCAGCCCAACTAGCGGGAGGACCTCCTACAATGAGCAGTTCTTC.

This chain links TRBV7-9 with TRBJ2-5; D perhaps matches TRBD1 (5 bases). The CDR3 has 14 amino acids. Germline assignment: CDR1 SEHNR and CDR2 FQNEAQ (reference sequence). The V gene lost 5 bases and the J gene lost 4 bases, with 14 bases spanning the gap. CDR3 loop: CASSDRTSGETQYF. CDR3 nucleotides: TGTGCCAGCAGCGATCGGACATCCGGAGAGACCCAGTACTTC.

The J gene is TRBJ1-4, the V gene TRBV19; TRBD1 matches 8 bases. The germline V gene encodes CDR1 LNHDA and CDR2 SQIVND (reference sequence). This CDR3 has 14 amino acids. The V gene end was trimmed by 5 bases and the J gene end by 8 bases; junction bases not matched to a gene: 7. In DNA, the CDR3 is TGTGCCAGTAGTGCAGGGGGCGGTGGAGAAAAACTGTTTTTT. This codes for CASSAGGGGEKLFF.

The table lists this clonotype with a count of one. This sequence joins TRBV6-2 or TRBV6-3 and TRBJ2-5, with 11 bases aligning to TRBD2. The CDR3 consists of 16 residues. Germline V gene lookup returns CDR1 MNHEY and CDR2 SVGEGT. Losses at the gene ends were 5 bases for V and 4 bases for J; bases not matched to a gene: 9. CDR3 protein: CASSGLAGGGGETQYF. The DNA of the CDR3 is TGTGCCAGCAGTGGTCTAGCGGGAGGAGGTGGAGAGACCCAGTACTTC.

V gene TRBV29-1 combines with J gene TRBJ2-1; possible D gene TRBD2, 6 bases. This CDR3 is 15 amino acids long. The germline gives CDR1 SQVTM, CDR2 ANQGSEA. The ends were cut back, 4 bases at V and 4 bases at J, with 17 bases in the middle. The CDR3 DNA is TGCAGCGTTGTTCCGGGAGCGAATAATTACAATGAGCAGTTCTTC. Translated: CSVVPGANNYNEQFF.

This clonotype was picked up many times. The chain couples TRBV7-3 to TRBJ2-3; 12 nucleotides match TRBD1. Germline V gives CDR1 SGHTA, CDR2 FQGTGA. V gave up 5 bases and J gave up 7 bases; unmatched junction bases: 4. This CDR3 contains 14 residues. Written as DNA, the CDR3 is TGTGCCAGCAGCCTAGGGACAGGGGGCAATACGCAGTATTTT. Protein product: CASSLGTGGNTQYF.

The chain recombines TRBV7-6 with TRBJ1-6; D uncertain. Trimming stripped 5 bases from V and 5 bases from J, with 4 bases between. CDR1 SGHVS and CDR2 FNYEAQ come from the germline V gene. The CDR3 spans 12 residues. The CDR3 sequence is CASSHHNSPLHF. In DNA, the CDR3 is TGTGCCAGCAGCCACCATAATTCACCCCTCCACTTT. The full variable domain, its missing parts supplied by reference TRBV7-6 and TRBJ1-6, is GAGVSQSPRYKVTKRGQDVALRCDPISGHVSLYWYRQALGQGPEFLTYFNYEAQQDKSGLPNDRFSAERPEGSISTLTIQRTEQRDSAMYRCASSHHNSPLHFGNGTRLTVT.

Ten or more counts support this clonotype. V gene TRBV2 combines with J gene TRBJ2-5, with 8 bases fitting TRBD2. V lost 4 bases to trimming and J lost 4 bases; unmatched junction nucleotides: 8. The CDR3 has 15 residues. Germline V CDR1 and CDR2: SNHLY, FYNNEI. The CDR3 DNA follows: TGTGCCAGCAGTGGTAATGGACTAGCAGGAGAGACCCAGTACTTC. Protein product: CASSGNGLAGETQYF.

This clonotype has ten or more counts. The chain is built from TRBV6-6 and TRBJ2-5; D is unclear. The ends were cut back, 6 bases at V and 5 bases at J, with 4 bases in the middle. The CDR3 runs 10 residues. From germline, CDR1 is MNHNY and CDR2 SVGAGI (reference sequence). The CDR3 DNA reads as TGTGCCAGCAGGGGTGAGACCCAGTACTTC. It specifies CASRGETQYF.

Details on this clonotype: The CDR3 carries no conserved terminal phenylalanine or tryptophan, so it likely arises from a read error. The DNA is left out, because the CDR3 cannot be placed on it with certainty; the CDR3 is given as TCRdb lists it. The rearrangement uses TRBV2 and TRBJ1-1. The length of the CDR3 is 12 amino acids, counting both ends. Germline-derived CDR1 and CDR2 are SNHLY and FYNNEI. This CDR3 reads CASSAAGPTTIY.

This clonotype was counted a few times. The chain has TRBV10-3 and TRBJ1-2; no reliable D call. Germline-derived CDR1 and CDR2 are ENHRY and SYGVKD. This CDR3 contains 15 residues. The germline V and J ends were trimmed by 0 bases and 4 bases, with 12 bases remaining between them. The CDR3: CAISESAAYFYGYTF. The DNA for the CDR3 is TGTGCCATCAGTGAGTCGGCAGCTTACTTCTATGGCTACACCTTC.

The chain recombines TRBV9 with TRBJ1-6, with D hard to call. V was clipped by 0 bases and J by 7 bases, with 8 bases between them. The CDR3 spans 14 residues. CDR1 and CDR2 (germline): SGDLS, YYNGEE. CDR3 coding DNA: TGTGCCAGCAGCGTAGCCGGGAGCAATTCACCCCTCCACTTT. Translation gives CASSVAGSNSPLHF.

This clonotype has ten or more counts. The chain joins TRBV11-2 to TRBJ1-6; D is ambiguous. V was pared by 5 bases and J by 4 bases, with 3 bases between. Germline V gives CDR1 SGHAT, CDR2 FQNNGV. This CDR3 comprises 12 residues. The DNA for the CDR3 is TGTGCCAGCAGCGTTTATAATTCACCCCTCCACTTT. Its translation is CASSVYNSPLHF.

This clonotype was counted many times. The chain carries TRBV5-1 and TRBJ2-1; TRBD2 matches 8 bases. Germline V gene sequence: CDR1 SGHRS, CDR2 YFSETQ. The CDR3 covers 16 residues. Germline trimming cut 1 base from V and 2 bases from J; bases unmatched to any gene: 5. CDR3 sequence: CASSLFTSGAYNEQFF. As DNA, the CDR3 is TGCGCCAGCAGCTTGTTTACTAGCGGCGCCTACAATGAGCAGTTCTTC.